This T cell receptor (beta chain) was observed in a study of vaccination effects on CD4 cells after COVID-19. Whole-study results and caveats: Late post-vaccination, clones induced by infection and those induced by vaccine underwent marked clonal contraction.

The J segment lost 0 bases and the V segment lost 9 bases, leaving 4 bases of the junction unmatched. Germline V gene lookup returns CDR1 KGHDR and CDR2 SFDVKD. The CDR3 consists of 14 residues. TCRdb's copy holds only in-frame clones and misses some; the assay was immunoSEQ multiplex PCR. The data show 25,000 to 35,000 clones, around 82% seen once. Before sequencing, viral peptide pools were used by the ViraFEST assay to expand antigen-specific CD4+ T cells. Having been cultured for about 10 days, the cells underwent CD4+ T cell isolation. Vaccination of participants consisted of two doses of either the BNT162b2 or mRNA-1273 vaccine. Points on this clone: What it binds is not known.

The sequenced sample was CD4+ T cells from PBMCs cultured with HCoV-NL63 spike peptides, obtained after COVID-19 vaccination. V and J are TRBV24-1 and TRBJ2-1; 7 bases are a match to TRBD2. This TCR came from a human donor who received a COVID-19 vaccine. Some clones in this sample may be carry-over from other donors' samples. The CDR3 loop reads CATATGGSYNEQFF. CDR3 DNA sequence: TGTGCCACCGCTACGGGGGGCTCCTACAATGAGCAGTTCTTC.